The 6 T cell receptor beta chains below were found in one sample sequenced in a study of beta chain features in type 1 diabetes. No antigen has been identified for these receptors. Study results and limitations: In every one of the four CD4+ subsets, TCRB CDR3s were moderately but significantly shorter in Type 1 diabetes patients.

The isolated RNA, all of it, was reverse transcribed, so expressed TCRB transcripts were what got sequenced. Clones were sequenced by immunoSEQ multiplex PCR, and TCRdb holds only the in-frame ones, with some missing. The table lists 15,000 to 17,000 clones, roughly 69% of them singletons. The material sequenced was Tregs from blood. The receptors derive from a man aged 30-40 years with type 1 diabetes.

The chain links TRBV13 to TRBJ1-6, with 7 bases aligning to TRBD1. V shed 6 bases, J shed 3 bases, and the junction held 2 bases outside the gene matches. This CDR3 spans 14 amino acids. The germline CDR1 and CDR2 sequences are PRHDT and FYEKMQ (reference sequence). The CDR3 protein is CASSQGDYNSPLHF. The CDR3 DNA sequence: TGTGCCAGCAGTCAGGGGGACTATAATTCACCCCTCCACTTT.

The chain couples TRBV7-2 to TRBJ2-7; 11 nucleotides line up with TRBD2. Per germline, CDR1 SGHTA and CDR2 FQGNSA. The V gene end was trimmed by 5 bases and the J gene end by 6 bases; junction bases not matched to a gene: 12. This CDR3 spans 16 amino acids. The CDR3 protein is CASSLTSGSIPREQYF. In DNA form, the CDR3 reads TGTGCCAGCAGCCTTACTAGCGGGAGTATCCCCCGCGAGCAGTACTTC.

The chain couples TRBV6-1 to TRBJ1-1; 7 bases are shared with TRBD1. Germline assignment: CDR1 MNHNS and CDR2 SASEGT. CDR3 length: 14 amino acids. J gave up 5 bases and V 3 bases, and 6 bases lay outside the gene matches. As DNA, the CDR3 is TGTGCCAGCAGTGACCACAGGGGTAGGACTGAAGCTTTCTTT. Residues: CASSDHRGRTEAFF.

This clone showed up just a few times. This sequence joins TRBV6-1 and TRBJ2-7; 7 bases align to TRBD2. The CDR3 has 16 residues. V dropped 1 base and J dropped 2; count of bases not matched to a gene: 8. The germline V gene has CDR1 MNHNS and CDR2 SASEGT. Here the CDR3 reads CASSEGPWGGAYEQYF. The CDR3 region has the DNA TGTGCCAGCAGTGAAGGCCCGTGGGGGGGAGCCTACGAGCAGTACTTC.

The rearrangement links TRBV5-8 to TRBJ1-2; possibly TRBD1 for D (5 bases). The germline V gene encodes CDR1 SGHTS and CDR2 YDEGEE. V lost 3 bases and J 1 base, leaving 13 bases between the germline ends. The CDR3 is 15 amino acids. The CDR3 is CASSSREGSNYGYTF. CDR3 nucleotides: TGTGCCAGCAGCTCCAGGGAGGGTAGTAACTATGGCTACACCTTC.

The genes are TRBV5-1 and TRBJ2-1, with D unresolved. The CDR3 sequence is 16 residues long. Germline V gene sequence: CDR1 SGHRS, CDR2 YFSETQ. V lost 0 bases to trimming and J lost 4 bases, with 14 bases between them. CDR3 sequence reads: CASSLEVASSYNEQFF. DNA of the CDR3: TGCGCCAGCAGCTTGGAGGTAGCATCCTCGTACAATGAGCAGTTCTTC.